These 28 T cell receptor beta chains were all obtained from the same sample, sequenced in a study of CD4 T cells in relation to SARS-CoV-2 and coronaviruses. Using immunoSEQ multiplex PCR, the repertoire was profiled, and TCRdb retains in-frame clones only, with some absent. The sample shows about 59,000 clones, more than 80% of them seen only once. Unexposed donor CD4+ T cells date from about 2010-2018, before the COVID-19 pandemic. The specimen was memory CD4+ T cells from PBMCs. These receptors all come from a human donor in good health.

The genes are TRBV15 and TRBJ2-5, with D perhaps TRBD1 (5 bases). Trimming stripped 3 bases from V and 4 bases from J, with 18 bases between. The CDR3 loop spans 16 amino acids. In germline, CDR1 is LNHNV, CDR2 YYDKDF (reference sequence). CDR3 protein: CATSSKAETRGETQYF. The CDR3 bases are TGTGCCACCAGCAGCAAAGCAGAGACAAGGGGAGAGACCCAGTACTTC.

The rearrangement links TRBV4-2 to TRBJ1-2; the D gene is possibly TRBD1 (5 bases). CDR1 LGHNA and CDR2 YNFKEQ come from the germline V gene. Trimming removed 0 bases at V and 0 bases at J, with 17 bases between. The CDR3 contains 18 residues. This CDR3 is CASSQEGGVRTPNYGYTF. The DNA of the CDR3 is TGTGCCAGCAGCCAAGAAGGAGGGGTTAGGACCCCTAACTATGGCTACACCTTC.

The J gene is TRBJ1-3, the V gene TRBV7-9; D is undetermined. Germline V CDR1 and CDR2: SEHNR, FQNEAQ (reference sequence). This CDR3 region has 15 residues. V lost 5 bases, J lost 2 bases, and 13 bases lay in between. Written as DNA, the CDR3 is TGTGCCAGCAGCCCGTCGAGACGCCCTGGAAACACCATATATTTT. This gives the protein CASSPSRRPGNTIYF.

The V call is TRBV7-7, the J call TRBJ2-7, with 12 positions matching TRBD2. Germline lookup yields CDR1 SSHAT and CDR2 FNYEAQ (reference sequence). Losses at the gene ends were 3 bases for V and 5 bases for J; bases not matched to a gene: 20. This CDR3 is 20 amino acids long. In DNA, the CDR3 is TGTGCCAGCAGCTTGGATTTCGGCCCTAGCGGGAGGGCCGGGGGGGACGAGCAGTACTTC. It translates to CASSLDFGPSGRAGGDEQYF. The entire variable domain, with the rest obtained from reference TRBV7-7 and TRBJ2-7, is as follows: GAGVSQSPRYKVTKRGQDVTLRCDPISSHATLYWYQQALGQGPEFLTYFNYEAQPDKSGLPSDRFSAERPEGSISTLTIQRTEQRDSAMYRCASSLDFGPSGRAGGDEQYFGPGTRLTVT.

The chain couples TRBV18 to TRBJ1-5; D not resolved. CDR3 length equals 15 residues. CDR1 and CDR2 from the germline V gene are KGHSH and LQKENI. Trimming cost V 6 bases and J 1 base, with 13 bases left between them. The CDR3 coding sequence is TGTGCCAGCTCCCTGACTGGTGGAAGCAATCAGCCCCAGCATTTT. This sequence encodes CASSLTGGSNQPQHF.

The V gene is TRBV10-3, the J gene TRBJ2-3; D may be TRBD2 (6 bases). CDR3 length equals 13 residues. The V end was cut by 10 bases, the J end by 6 bases, with 17 bases between. Per germline, CDR1 ENHRY and CDR2 SYGVKD. The CDR3 DNA follows: TGTGCCACAACCGGAGGGGTAATTGATACGCAGTATTTT. As protein: CATTGGVIDTQYF.

The chain uses TRBV18 and TRBJ2-3, with 9 positions matching TRBD2. The CDR3 sequence is 14 residues long. V shed 4 bases and J 1 base; nucleotides not matched to a gene: 0. Germline V lookup: CDR1 KGHSH, CDR2 LQKENI. This CDR3 reads CASSRTSGTDTQYF. CDR3 in DNA: TGTGCCAGCTCACGGACTAGCGGCACAGATACGCAGTATTTT.

This clone was recorded a few times. The chain's CDR3 is CATLGGGSTEQFF. CDR3 coding DNA: TGTGCTACGCTTGGGGGGGGAAGCACTGAGCAGTTCTTC. J is TRBJ2-1 and V is TRBV19; 7 positions match TRBD2. CDR3 length: 13 amino acids. Germline V gene data show CDR1 as LNHDA and CDR2 as SQIVND (reference sequence). Supplemented by reference TRBV19 and TRBJ2-1, the full variable domain reads DGGITQSPKYLFRKEGQNVTLSCEQNLNHDAMYWYRQDPGQGLRLIYYSQIVNDFQKGDIAEGYSVSREKKESFPLTVTSAQKNPTAFYLCATLGGGSTEQFFGPGTRLTVL.

In DNA, the CDR3 is TGCGCCAGCAGCTTACAGTTACAAGAGACCCAGTACTTC. This codes for CASSLQLQETQYF. The rearrangement uses TRBV5-1 and TRBJ2-5; D is ambiguous. With 2 bases removed from V and 2 bases from J, the gap between germline ends came to 7 bases. The CDR3 totals 13 residues. From germline, CDR1 is SGHRS and CDR2 YFSETQ.

V and J are TRBV7-3 and TRBJ2-7; 11 bases fit TRBD1. The CDR3 consists of 15 residues. The germline V gene encodes CDR1 SGHTA and CDR2 FQGTGA. The J segment lost 6 bases and the V segment lost 1 base, leaving 5 bases of the junction unmatched. The CDR3 sequence: CASSLSRTGGSEQYF. Here the CDR3 DNA reads TGTGCCAGCAGCTTAAGTCGGACAGGGGGCTCCGAGCAGTACTTC.

This sequence joins TRBV25-1 and TRBJ1-4, with D tentatively TRBD1 (6 bases). This CDR3 spans 15 amino acids. Germline V lookup: CDR1 MGHDK, CDR2 SYGVNS. Between the trimmed V and J ends, which lost 4 bases and 7 bases, there was a span of 16 bases. The CDR3 sequence is CASSGRDKMGEKLFF. CDR3 in DNA: TGTGCCAGCAGTGGTAGGGACAAGATGGGTGAAAAACTGTTTTTT.

V is TRBV2 and J is TRBJ2-1, with D possibly matching TRBD1 (5 bases). The CDR3 spans 15 residues. The V gene lost 4 bases and the J gene lost 4 bases, with 14 bases spanning the gap. Germline V gene lookup returns CDR1 SNHLY and CDR2 FYNNEI. CDR3 protein: CASSGTGLLYNEQFF. CDR3 nucleotides: TGTGCCAGCAGTGGAACAGGTCTATTATACAATGAGCAGTTCTTC.

The chain joins TRBV2 to TRBJ1-3; D remains unclear. The germline V gene has CDR1 SNHLY and CDR2 FYNNEI. V was cut by 3 bases and J by 0 bases, with 15 bases left in between. The length of the CDR3 is 17 residues. The CDR3 bases are TGTGCCAGCAGTGAGACGCCTTTTGGAAGCTCTGGAAACACCATATATTTT. The encoded protein is CASSETPFGSSGNTIYF.

This sequence joins TRBV7-8 and TRBJ2-7, with TRBD1 matching 9 bases. CDR3 length equals 14 residues. J was trimmed by 6 bases and V by 2 bases; bases with no gene match: 5. CDR1 is SGHVS, CDR2 FQNEAQ, per germline. The CDR3 region is CASSLFVTGGEQYF. CDR3 bases: TGTGCCAGCAGCTTATTCGTGACAGGGGGCGAGCAGTACTTC. Supplemented by reference TRBV7-8 and TRBJ2-7, the full variable domain reads GAGVSQSPRYKVAKRGQDVALRCDPISGHVSLFWYQQALGQGPEFLTYFQNEAQLDKSGLPSDRFFAERPEGSVSTLKIQRTQQEDSAVYLCASSLFVTGGEQYFGPGTRLTVT.

The J gene is TRBJ1-2, the V gene TRBV19; D gene ambiguous. With 6 bases removed from V and 4 bases from J, the gap between germline ends came to 9 bases. The CDR3 has 12 amino acids. CDR1 and CDR2 from the germline V gene are LNHDA and SQIVND (reference sequence). The CDR3, as DNA: TGTGCCAGTAGGGGCATATCCTATGGCTACACCTTC. As protein: CASRGISYGYTF.

This sequence joins TRBV28 and TRBJ1-5; TRBD1 might be the D (5 bases). Germline CDR1 is MDHEN and CDR2 is SYDVKM. Between the trimmed V and J ends, which lost 3 bases and 5 bases, there was a span of 11 bases. There are 14 residues in the CDR3. CDR3 bases: TGTGCCAGCAGTTTCTCCAGGGCCCATCAGCCCCAGCATTTT. It is translated as CASSFSRAHQPQHF.

The chain has TRBV6-5 and TRBJ1-4, with a possible D match to TRBD1 (5 bases). This CDR3 region has 12 residues. Trimming removed 8 bases at V and 10 bases at J, with 14 bases between. Germline V lookup: CDR1 MNHEY, CDR2 SVGAGI. This chain's CDR3 is CASRRGPGKLFF. In nucleotides, the CDR3 is TGTGCCAGCCGACGGGGCCCAGGAAAACTGTTTTTT.

This clone was seen a few times. This chain joins TRBV19 and TRBJ2-3, with TRBD1 matching 8 bases. CDR1 and CDR2 (germline): LNHDA, SQIVND (reference sequence). V was pared by 9 bases and J by 0 bases, with 5 bases of the junction left unmatched. The CDR3 runs to 14 residues. The CDR3 is CASGDRGSTDTQYF. CDR3 DNA sequence: TGTGCCAGCGGAGACAGGGGCAGCACAGATACGCAGTATTTT.

J is TRBJ1-6 and V is TRBV27, with D maybe TRBD1 (5 bases). The CDR3 loop spans 16 amino acids. The V and J ends lost 0 bases and 4 bases respectively, with 10 bases between them. Germline V CDR1 and CDR2: MNHEY, SMNVEV (reference sequence). The CDR3, as DNA: TGTGCCAGCAGTTTATCCGGGACGGGATATAATTCACCCCTCCACTTT. It yields the protein CASSLSGTGYNSPLHF.

The CDR3 reads CASSRRSARDGRDTQYF. Written as DNA, the CDR3 is TGTGCCAGCAGTCGACGGTCAGCTAGGGACGGACGAGATACGCAGTATTTT. This chain joins TRBV6-6 and TRBJ2-3; D assignment may be TRBD1 or TRBD2 (5 bases each). The CDR3 sequence is 17 residues long. Trimming stripped 5 bases from V and 5 bases from J, with 23 bases between. Germline V gene data show CDR1 as MNHNY and CDR2 as SVGAGI (reference sequence).

V usage is TRBV7-3 and J usage is TRBJ2-3, with D possibly matching TRBD2 (7 bases). Germline lookup yields CDR1 SGHTA and CDR2 FQGTGA. Trimming took 2 bases from V and 1 from J, leaving 10 bases between them. The CDR3 has 15 amino acids. CDR3 coding DNA: TGTGCCAGCAGCTTACGGGGGGCCGGCACAGATACGCAGTATTTT. Its translation: CASSLRGAGTDTQYF.

This chain uses TRBV27 with TRBJ1-2; 7 bases align to TRBD1. The germline CDR1 and CDR2 sequences are MNHEY and SMNVEV (reference sequence). V was clipped by 6 bases and J by 4 bases; unmatched bases: 8. This CDR3 comprises 14 residues. This chain's CDR3 is CASRGTGTAYGYTF. For the CDR3, the DNA is TGTGCCAGCAGGGGTACCGGGACAGCCTATGGCTACACCTTC.

The CDR3 sequence: CASSHKNNRGNQEKLFF. The CDR3 nucleotides read TGTGCCAGCAGCCACAAGAATAACAGGGGGAATCAAGAAAAACTGTTTTTT. V and J are TRBV5-4 and TRBJ1-4; TRBD1 aligns across 8 bases. Germline CDR1 is SGHNT and CDR2 is YYREEE (reference sequence). This CDR3 comprises 17 residues. The V gene end was trimmed by 4 bases and the J gene end by 8 bases; junction bases not matched to a gene: 16.

In this sample, this clone turned up a few times. The CDR3 here is CASSLASGQGGEKLFF. The CDR3 DNA sequence: TGTGCCAGCAGCTTAGCTAGCGGGCAGGGGGGTGAAAAACTGTTTTTT. The chain joins TRBV7-9 to TRBJ1-4; 7 bases fit TRBD1. J gave up 7 bases and V 0 bases, and 8 bases lay outside the gene matches. Per germline, CDR1 SEHNR and CDR2 FQNEAQ (reference sequence). The length of the CDR3 is 16 residues.

The chain combines TRBV28 with TRBJ1-5; D gene ambiguous. The CDR3 runs 14 residues. V lost 6 bases to trimming and J lost 3 bases, with 12 bases between them. Germline-derived CDR1 and CDR2 are MDHEN and SYDVKM. The CDR3 nucleotides are TGTGCCAGCAGGACAATAGGTTTCAATCAGCCCCAGCATTTT. Protein sequence: CASRTIGFNQPQHF.

In its sample, this clone was seen once. The rearrangement uses TRBV7-8 and TRBJ2-1; 10 bases map to TRBD2. The CDR3 runs 16 residues. Looked up from germline, CDR1 is SGHVS and CDR2 is FQNEAQ. Trimming cost V 5 bases and J 9 bases; bases outside gene matches: 13. The CDR3 sequence: CASSLISGRASVEQFF. CDR3 sequence (DNA): TGTGCCAGCAGCCTAATAAGCGGGAGGGCCTCGGTTGAGCAGTTCTTC.

The CDR3 is CASSLEGGRNQPQHF. The CDR3 nucleotides read TGCGCCAGCAGCTTGGAGGGGGGGCGCAATCAGCCCCAGCATTTT. This chain links TRBV5-1 with TRBJ1-5; maybe TRBD1 (6 bases). Trimming pared 0 bases from V and 2 bases from J, leaving 9 bases between. Germline CDR1 is SGHRS and CDR2 is YFSETQ. CDR3 length: 15 amino acids.

CDR3 in DNA: TGTGCCACCAGCAGAGTCCCGGGACTAGCGGGAGTCGATGAGCAGTTCTTC. Translated, it gives CATSRVPGLAGVDEQFF. The chain couples TRBV15 to TRBJ2-1; 14 nucleotides agree with TRBD2. The germline gives CDR1 LNHNV, CDR2 YYDKDF (reference sequence). The CDR3 consists of 17 residues. The V segment lost 1 base and the J segment 8 bases; nucleotides outside the gene matches: 7.